Following are 13 T cell receptor beta chains from one sample sequenced in a study of radiotherapy plus CTLA-4 blockade in lung cancer. The method was immunoSEQ multiplex PCR; TCRdb's version includes in-frame clones alone and lacks a portion of them. The sample comprises some 100,000 clones, about four fifths of which are singletons, and 4% to 6% rests with the top ten. The sequencing used peripheral blood, collected from a patient treated with radiotherapy plus ipilimumab. All receptors come from a human donor with non-small cell lung cancer who had a partial response to radiotherapy plus ipilimumab.

The CDR3 DNA reads as TGTGCCAGTAGTATTATGACCGCGGTCGGTCAGCCCCAGCATTTT. Its translation: CASSIMTAVGQPQHF. The V gene is TRBV19, the J gene TRBJ1-5; D is unresolved. Germline values: CDR1 LNHDA, CDR2 SQIVND (reference sequence). Trimming took off 3 bases at V and 6 bases at J, with 15 bases between the two ends. The CDR3 contains 15 residues.

The chain employs TRBV9 and TRBJ2-1, with 8 nucleotides matching TRBD2. After removal of 0 bases from V and 1 base from J, the junction contained 6 bases not matched to a gene. The CDR3 totals 17 residues. Germline-derived CDR1 and CDR2 are SGDLS and YYNGEE. CDR3 DNA: TGTGCCAGCAGCGTAGAAGGCCCTAGCGGGTCCTACAATGAGCAGTTCTTC. Its translation: CASSVEGPSGSYNEQFF.

The V call is TRBV7-9, the J call TRBJ1-5; 8 nucleotides match TRBD1. Per the germline V gene, CDR1 is SEHNR and CDR2 is FQNEAQ (reference sequence). The CDR3 contains 17 residues. V was clipped by 1 base and J by 6 bases; unmatched bases: 11. The CDR3 loop is CASSLEAGQDWGQPQHF. The CDR3 DNA is TGTGCCAGCAGCTTAGAAGCGGGACAGGACTGGGGTCAGCCCCAGCATTTT.

This clone was seen once. The CDR3 sequence: CASSYSTGEAFF. As DNA, the CDR3 is TGTGCCAGCAGTTACTCGACAGGGGAAGCTTTCTTT. The chain employs TRBV6-6 and TRBJ1-1; 7 bases line up with TRBD1. The CDR3 loop spans 12 amino acids. With V trimmed by 0 bases and J by 8 bases, 0 bases remained unmatched. Germline CDR1 MNHNY, CDR2 SVGAGI (reference sequence).

In the case of this clone: An end of the junction differs from the germline gene, which may be a read error. The chain joins TRBV7-7 to TRBJ2-1; D call uncertain. The CDR3 runs to 15 residues. The germline CDR1 and CDR2 sequences are SSHAT and FNYEAQ (reference sequence). The CDR3 DNA reads TGTGCTAGCAGCTTAGCCCCGAGCTCCTACAATGAGCAGTTCTTC. Translated, it gives CASSLAPSSYNEQFF.

This chain connects TRBV2 to TRBJ1-2; D ambiguous. The germline CDR1 and CDR2 sequences are SNHLY and FYNNEI. V shed 10 bases and J shed 0 bases, with 12 bases lying between them. The CDR3 runs 13 residues. The DNA of the CDR3 is TGTGCCACCCAAGGAGGGTCTAACTATGGCTACACCTTC. Its protein product is CATQGGSNYGYTF. Combining the CDR3 with reference TRBV2 and TRBJ1-2 gives the whole variable domain EPEVTQTPSHQVTQMGQEVILRCVPISNHLYFYWYRQILGQKVEFLVSFYNNEISEKSEIFDDQFSVERPDGSNFTLKIRSTKLEDSAMYFCATQGGSNYGYTFGSGTRLTVV.

The chain employs TRBV28 and TRBJ2-3; TRBD1 agrees at 7 bases. Germline V gene sequence: CDR1 MDHEN, CDR2 SYDVKM. V shed 7 bases and J 2 bases; nucleotides not matched to a gene: 6. The CDR3 runs 14 residues. The CDR3 DNA reads as TGTGCCAGCACCCCCGGGACAGCCACAGATACGCAGTATTTT. Translation gives CASTPGTATDTQYF.

The chain uses TRBV25-1 and TRBJ1-1, with D possibly being TRBD1 (5 bases). The CDR3 is made up of 14 amino acids. Trimming removed 8 bases at V and 5 bases at J, with 18 bases between. Germline V CDR1 and CDR2: MGHDK, SYGVNS. The CDR3 bases are TGTGCCAGCGCAGCGGGACGGCCAAGGACTGAAGCTTTCTTT. It codes for CASAAGRPRTEAFF.

The chain employs TRBV19 and TRBJ1-1, with D uncertain. The V and J ends lost 0 bases and 3 bases respectively, with 5 bases between them. Germline V lookup: CDR1 LNHDA, CDR2 SQIVND (reference sequence). The CDR3 runs 13 residues. The DNA for the CDR3 is TGTGCCAGTAGTATAGAGGGCGACACTGAAGCTTTCTTT. Protein sequence: CASSIEGDTEAFF.

This clone has more than one count but fewer than ten. V gene TRBV6-6 combines with J gene TRBJ2-3, with a weak D call TRBD2 (5 bases). Germline CDR1 and CDR2: MNHNY and SVGAGI (reference sequence). The CDR3 has 13 amino acids. V shed 7 bases and J shed 3 bases, with 11 bases lying between them. DNA of the CDR3: TGTGCCAGCACTCCAGCGGAAACAGATACGCAGTATTTT. Translation: CASTPAETDTQYF.

V usage is TRBV19 and J usage is TRBJ2-1; D remains ambiguous. Germline V CDR1 and CDR2: LNHDA, SQIVND (reference sequence). Trimming took 4 bases from V and 7 from J, leaving 17 bases between them. The CDR3 contains 15 residues. CDR3 DNA sequence: TGTGCCAGTAGTACCCCCAGGCTCCCCTTAAATGAGCAGTTCTTC. It translates to CASSTPRLPLNEQFF.

This chain uses TRBV6-5 with TRBJ1-2, with 8 bases aligning to TRBD1. Trimming cost V 6 bases and J 4 bases; bases outside gene matches: 4. CDR1 and CDR2 (germline): MNHEY, SVGAGI. This CDR3 has 13 amino acids. CDR3 bases: TGTGCCAGCAGCACCGACAGGGGCTATGGCTACACCTTC. It codes for CASSTDRGYGYTF.

The CDR3 loop is CAWSVGQRLATNEKLFF. CDR3 nucleotide sequence: TGTGCCTGGAGTGTGGGACAGAGACTTGCAACTAATGAAAAACTGTTTTTT. The chain employs TRBV30 and TRBJ1-4; 7 bases align to TRBD1. Germline assignment: CDR1 GTSNPN and CDR2 SVGIG (reference sequence). V lost 0 bases to trimming and J lost 0 bases; unmatched junction nucleotides: 7. The CDR3 has 17 residues.